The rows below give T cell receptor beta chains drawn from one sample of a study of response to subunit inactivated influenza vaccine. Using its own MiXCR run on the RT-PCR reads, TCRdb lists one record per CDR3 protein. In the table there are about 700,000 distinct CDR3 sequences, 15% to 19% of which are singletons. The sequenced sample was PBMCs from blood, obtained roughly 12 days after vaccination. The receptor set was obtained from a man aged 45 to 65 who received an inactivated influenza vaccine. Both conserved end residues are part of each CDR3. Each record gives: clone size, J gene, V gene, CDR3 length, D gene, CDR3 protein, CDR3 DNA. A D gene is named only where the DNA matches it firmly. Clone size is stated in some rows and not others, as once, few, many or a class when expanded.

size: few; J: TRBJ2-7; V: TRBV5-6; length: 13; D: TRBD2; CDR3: CASSRGVGYEQYF; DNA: TGTGCCAGCAGTCGGGGGGTCGGCTACGAGCAGTACTTC
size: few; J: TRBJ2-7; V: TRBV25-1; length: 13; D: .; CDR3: CASSGTGANEQYF; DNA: TGTGCCAGCAGTGGAACAGGAGCCAACGAGCAGTACTTC
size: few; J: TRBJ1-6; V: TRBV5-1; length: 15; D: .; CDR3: CASSLAGVSRSPLHF; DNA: TGCGCCAGCAGCTTGGCCGGAGTGAGCCGTTCACCCCTCCACTTT
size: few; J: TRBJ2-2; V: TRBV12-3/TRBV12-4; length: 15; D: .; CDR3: CASSFSGSNTGELFF; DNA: TGTGCCAGCAGTTTTTCCGGCTCGAACACCGGGGAGCTGTTTTTT
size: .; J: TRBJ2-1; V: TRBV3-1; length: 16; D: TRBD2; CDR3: CASRGGSGRGYNEQFF; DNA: TGTGCCAGCCGGGGGGGGTCCGGGAGAGGCTACAATGAGCAGTTCTTC
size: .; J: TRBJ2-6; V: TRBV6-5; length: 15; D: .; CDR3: CASSYGRAGANVLTF; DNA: TGTGCCAGCAGTTACGGCAGGGCTGGGGCCAACGTCCTGACTTTC
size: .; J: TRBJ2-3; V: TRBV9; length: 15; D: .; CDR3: CASSAWGSGANTQYF; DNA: TGTGCCAGCAGCGCGTGGGGTAGTGGTGCGAATACGCAGTATTTT
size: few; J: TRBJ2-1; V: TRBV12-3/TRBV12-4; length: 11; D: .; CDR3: CASSYGGEQFF; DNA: TGTGCCAGCAGTTACGGCGGGGAGCAGTTCTTC
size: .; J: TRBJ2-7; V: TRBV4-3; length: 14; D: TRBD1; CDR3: CASSQRDRVYEQYF; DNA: TGCGCCAGCAGCCAAAGGGACAGGGTGTACGAGCAGTACTTC
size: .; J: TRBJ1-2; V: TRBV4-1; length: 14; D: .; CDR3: CASSRHREFRGYTF; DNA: TGCGCCAGCAGCCGCCACCGGGAGTTCCGTGGCTACACCTTC
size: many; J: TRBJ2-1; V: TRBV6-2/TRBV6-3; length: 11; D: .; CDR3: CASSYGNEQFF; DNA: TGTGCCAGCAGTTATGGGAATGAGCAGTTCTTC
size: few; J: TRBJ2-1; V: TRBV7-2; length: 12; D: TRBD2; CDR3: CASSLGGGEHFF; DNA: TGTGCCAGCAGCTTAGGCGGGGGGGAGCACTTCTTC
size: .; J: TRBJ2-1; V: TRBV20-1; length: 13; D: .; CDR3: CSAGSTPYNEQFF; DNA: TGCAGTGCCGGATCCACGCCATACAATGAGCAGTTCTTC
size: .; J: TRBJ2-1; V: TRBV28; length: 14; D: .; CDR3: CASSLGGLTNEQFF; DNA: TGTGCCAGCAGTTTGGGGGGACTTACCAATGAGCAGTTCTTC
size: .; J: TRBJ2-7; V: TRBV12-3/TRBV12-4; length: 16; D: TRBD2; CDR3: CASSFRTSGSLYEQYF; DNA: TGTGCCAGCAGTTTCCGGACTAGCGGGAGTTTATACGAGCAGTACTTC
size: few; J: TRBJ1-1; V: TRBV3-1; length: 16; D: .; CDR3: CASSQAYGIRNTEAFF; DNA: TGTGCCAGCAGCCAAGCTTATGGGATCAGGAACACTGAAGCTTTCTTT
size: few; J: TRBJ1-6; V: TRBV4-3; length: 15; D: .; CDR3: CASSQEEHYNSPLHF; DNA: TGCGCCAGCAGCCAAGAGGAACATTATAATTCACCCCTCCACTTT
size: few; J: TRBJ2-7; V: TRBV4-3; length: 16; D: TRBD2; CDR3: CASSQEWAGASHEQYF; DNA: TGCGCCAGCAGCCAAGAGTGGGCGGGAGCGTCCCACGAGCAGTACTTC
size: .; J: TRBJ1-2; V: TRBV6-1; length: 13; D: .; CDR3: CASSEMGAYGYTF; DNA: TGTGCCAGCAGTGAAATGGGTGCCTATGGCTACACCTTC
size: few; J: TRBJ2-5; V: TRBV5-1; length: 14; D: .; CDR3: CASSFLGRQETQYF; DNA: TGCGCCAGCAGCTTTCTGGGTAGGCAAGAGACCCAGTACTTC
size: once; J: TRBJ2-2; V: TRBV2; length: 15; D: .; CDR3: CASSVSRGTAGELFF; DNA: TGTGCCAGCAGTGTTTCCAGGGGAACGGCCGGGGAGCTGTTTTTT
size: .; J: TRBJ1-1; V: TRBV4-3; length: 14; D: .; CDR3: CASSQDNVAAEAFF; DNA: TGCGCCAGCAGCCAAGATAACGTGGCGGCTGAAGCTTTCTTT
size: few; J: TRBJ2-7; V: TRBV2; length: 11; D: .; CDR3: CASSPKADQYF; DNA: TGTGCCAGCAGTCCTAAGGCAGACCAGTACTTC
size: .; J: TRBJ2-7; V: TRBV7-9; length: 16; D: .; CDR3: CASSLARSVGTYEQYF; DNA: TGTGCCAGCAGCTTAGCGCGAAGCGTCGGCACCTACGAGCAGTACTTC
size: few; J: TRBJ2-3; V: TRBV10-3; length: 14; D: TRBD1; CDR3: CAISPVGTGVTQYF; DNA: TGTGCCATCAGCCCGGTGGGGACAGGGGTTACGCAGTATTTT
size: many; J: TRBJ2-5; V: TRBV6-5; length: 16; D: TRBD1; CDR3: CASSYRPGQGGQTQYF; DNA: TGTGCCAGCAGTTATCGCCCGGGACAGGGAGGCCAGACCCAGTACTTC
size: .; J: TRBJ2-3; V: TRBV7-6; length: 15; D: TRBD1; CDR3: CASSLRQGAKDTQYF; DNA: TGTGCCAGCAGCTTACGACAGGGGGCTAAAGATACGCAGTATTTT
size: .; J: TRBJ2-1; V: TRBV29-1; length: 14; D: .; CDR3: CSVELGREYDEQFF; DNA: TGCAGCGTTGAATTAGGCAGGGAGTATGATGAGCAGTTCTTC
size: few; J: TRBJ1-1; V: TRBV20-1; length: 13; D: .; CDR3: CSASQTRGTEAFF; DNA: TGCAGTGCCAGCCAGACTAGGGGAACTGAAGCTTTCTTT
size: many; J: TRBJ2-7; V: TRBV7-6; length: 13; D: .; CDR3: CASSFQSLGEQYF; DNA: TGTGCCAGCAGCTTTCAGAGCCTCGGCGAGCAGTACTTC
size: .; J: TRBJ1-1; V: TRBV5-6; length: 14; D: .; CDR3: CASSLVQDDTEAFF; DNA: TGTGCCAGCAGCTTGGTGCAGGATGACACTGAAGCTTTCTTT
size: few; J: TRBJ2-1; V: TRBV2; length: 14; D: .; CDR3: CASTSSEFYNEQFF; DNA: TGTGCCAGCACCTCTTCGGAATTCTACAATGAGCAGTTCTTC
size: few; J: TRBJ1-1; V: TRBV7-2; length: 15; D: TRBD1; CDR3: CASSSSRTGATEAFF; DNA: TGTGCCAGCAGCTCCTCTAGGACAGGGGCCACTGAAGCTTTCTTT
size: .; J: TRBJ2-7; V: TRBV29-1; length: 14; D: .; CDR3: CSCSGGRSSYEQYF; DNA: TGCAGCTGTAGTGGGGGGAGGAGCTCCTACGAGCAGTACTTC
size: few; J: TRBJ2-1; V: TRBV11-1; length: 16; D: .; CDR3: CASSLTTVSSYNEQFF; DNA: TGTGCCAGCAGCTTAACGACAGTCAGCTCCTACAATGAGCAGTTCTTC
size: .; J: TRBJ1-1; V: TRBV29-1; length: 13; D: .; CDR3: CSVLQTRTTEAFF; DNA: TGCAGCGTTCTCCAGACCCGGACCACTGAAGCTTTCTTT
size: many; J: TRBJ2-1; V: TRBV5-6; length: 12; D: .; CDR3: CASSLGFGEQFF; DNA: TGTGCCAGCAGCTTGGGTTTTGGTGAGCAGTTCTTC
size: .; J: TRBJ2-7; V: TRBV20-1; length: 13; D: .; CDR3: CSAGETGPREQYF; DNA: TGCAGTGCTGGAGAGACAGGCCCCCGCGAGCAGTACTTC
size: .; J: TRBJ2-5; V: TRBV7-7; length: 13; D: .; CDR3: CASSCQRRETQYF; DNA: TGTGCTAGCAGCTGTCAGAGGAGAGAGACCCAGTACTTC
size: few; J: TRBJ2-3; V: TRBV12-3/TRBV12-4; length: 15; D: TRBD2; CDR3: CASSRAGGPGDTQYF; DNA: TGTGCCAGCAGCCGAGCGGGGGGGCCGGGAGATACGCAGTATTTT
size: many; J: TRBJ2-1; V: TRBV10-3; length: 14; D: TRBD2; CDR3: CAISAGLAPAEQFF; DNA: TGTGCCATCAGTGCCGGACTAGCGCCGGCTGAGCAGTTCTTC
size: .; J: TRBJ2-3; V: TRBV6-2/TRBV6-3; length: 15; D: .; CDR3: CASSYLEGGTDTQYF; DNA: TGTGCCAGCAGTTACCTGGAGGGGGGCACAGATACGCAGTATTTT
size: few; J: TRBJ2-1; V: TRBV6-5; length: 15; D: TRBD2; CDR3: CASSYGRLAGNEQFF; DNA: TGTGCCAGCAGTTACGGTCGGCTAGCGGGGAATGAGCAGTTCTTC
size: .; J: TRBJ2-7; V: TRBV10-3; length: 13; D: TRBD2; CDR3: CAAGGGTTYEQYF; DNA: TGTGCCGCGGGAGGAGGGACTACCTACGAGCAGTACTTC
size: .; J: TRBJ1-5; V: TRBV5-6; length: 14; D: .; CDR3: CASSLRWTDQPQHF; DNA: TGTGCCAGCAGCTTGAGGTGGACAGACCAGCCCCAGCATTTT
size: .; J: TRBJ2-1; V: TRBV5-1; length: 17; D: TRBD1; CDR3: CASSSGTGGLSYNEQFF; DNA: TGCGCCAGCAGCTCCGGGACAGGGGGCCTGTCCTACAATGAGCAGTTCTTC
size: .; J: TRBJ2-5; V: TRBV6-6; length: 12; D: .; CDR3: CASTAQGETQYF; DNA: TGTGCCAGCACCGCCCAGGGAGAGACCCAGTACTTC
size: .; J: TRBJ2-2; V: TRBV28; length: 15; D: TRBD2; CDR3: CASSLLRGGKGELFF; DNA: TGTGCCAGCAGTTTATTAAGGGGAGGGAAAGGGGAGCTGTTTTTT
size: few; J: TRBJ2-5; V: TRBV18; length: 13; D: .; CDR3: CASSKRQQETQYF; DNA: TGTGCCAGCTCGAAGAGACAGCAAGAGACCCAGTACTTC
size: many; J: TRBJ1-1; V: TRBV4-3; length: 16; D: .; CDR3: CASSQDAGGGATEAFF; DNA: TGCGCCAGCAGCCAAGATGCTGGCGGGGGGGCCACTGAAGCTTTCTTT
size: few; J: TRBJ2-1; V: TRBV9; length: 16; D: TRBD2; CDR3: CASSESPGLGDNEQFF; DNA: TGTGCCAGCAGCGAGTCACCGGGACTAGGTGACAATGAGCAGTTCTTC
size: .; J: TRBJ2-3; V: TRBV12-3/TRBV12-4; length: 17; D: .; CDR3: CASSFETPDPRTDTQYF; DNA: TGTGCCAGCAGTTTCGAGACACCCGACCCCCGCACAGATACGCAGTATTTT
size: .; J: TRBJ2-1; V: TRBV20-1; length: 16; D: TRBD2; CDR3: CSASAPGLALSNEQFF; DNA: TGCAGTGCTAGTGCCCCGGGACTAGCCCTGAGTAATGAGCAGTTCTTC
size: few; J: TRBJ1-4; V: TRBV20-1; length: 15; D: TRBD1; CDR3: CSARDVVRDRGELFF; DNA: TGCAGTGCTAGAGACGTAGTTAGGGACAGGGGTGAACTGTTTTTT
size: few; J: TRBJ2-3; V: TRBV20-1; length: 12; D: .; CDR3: CSVMTGTDTQYF; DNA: TGCAGTGTTATGACCGGCACAGATACGCAGTATTTT